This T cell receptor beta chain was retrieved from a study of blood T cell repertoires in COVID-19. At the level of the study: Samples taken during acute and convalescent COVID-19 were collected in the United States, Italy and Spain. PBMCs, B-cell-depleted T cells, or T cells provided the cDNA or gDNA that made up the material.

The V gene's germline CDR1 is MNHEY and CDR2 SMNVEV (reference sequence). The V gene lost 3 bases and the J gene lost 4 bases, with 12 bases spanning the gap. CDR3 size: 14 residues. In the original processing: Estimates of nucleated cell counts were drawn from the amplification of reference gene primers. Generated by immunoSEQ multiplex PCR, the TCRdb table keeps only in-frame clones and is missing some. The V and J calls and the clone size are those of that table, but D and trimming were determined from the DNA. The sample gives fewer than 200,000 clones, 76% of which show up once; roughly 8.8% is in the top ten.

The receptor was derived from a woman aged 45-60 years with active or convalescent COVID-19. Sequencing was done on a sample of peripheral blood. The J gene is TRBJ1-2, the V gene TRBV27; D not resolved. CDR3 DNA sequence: TGTGCCAGCAGTTTCTTAGCCAACCCCTATGGCTACACCTTC. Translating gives CASSFLANPYGYTF.